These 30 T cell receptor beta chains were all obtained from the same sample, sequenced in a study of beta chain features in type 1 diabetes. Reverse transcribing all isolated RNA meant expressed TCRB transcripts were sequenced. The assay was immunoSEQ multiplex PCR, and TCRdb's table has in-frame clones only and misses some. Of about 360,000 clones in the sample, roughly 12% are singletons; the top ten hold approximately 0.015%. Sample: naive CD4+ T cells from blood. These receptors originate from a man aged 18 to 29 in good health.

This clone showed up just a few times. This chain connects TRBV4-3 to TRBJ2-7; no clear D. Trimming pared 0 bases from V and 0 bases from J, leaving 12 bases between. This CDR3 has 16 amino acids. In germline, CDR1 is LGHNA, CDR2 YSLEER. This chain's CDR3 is CASSQDLRESSYEQYF. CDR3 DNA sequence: TGCGCCAGCAGCCAAGACCTCCGCGAGAGCTCCTACGAGCAGTACTTC.

The CDR3 loop reads CASSKGTSGRGTYEQYF. The CDR3 DNA follows: TGTGCCAGCAGCAAAGGGACTAGCGGGAGGGGGACCTACGAGCAGTACTTC. The chain is built from TRBV7-2 and TRBJ2-7; 16 bases match TRBD2. Trimming at V came to 5 bases and at J to 2 bases, leaving 6 bases not matched to a gene. The CDR3 length is 17 residues. Germline CDR1 reads SGHTA; CDR2 reads FQGNSA.

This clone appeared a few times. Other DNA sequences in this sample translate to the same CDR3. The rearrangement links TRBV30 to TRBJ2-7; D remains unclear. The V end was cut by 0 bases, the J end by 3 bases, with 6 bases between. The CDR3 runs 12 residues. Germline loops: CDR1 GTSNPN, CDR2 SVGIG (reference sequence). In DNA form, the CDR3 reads TGTGCCTGGAGTGTACTGCGCTACGAGCAGTACTTC. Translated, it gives CAWSVLRYEQYF. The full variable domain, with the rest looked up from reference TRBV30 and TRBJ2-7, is SQTIHQWPATLVQPVGSPLSLECTVEGTSNPNLYWYRQAAGRGLQLLFYSVGIGQISSEVPQNLSASRPQDRQFILSSKKLLLSDSGFYLCAWSVLRYEQYFGPGTRLTVT.

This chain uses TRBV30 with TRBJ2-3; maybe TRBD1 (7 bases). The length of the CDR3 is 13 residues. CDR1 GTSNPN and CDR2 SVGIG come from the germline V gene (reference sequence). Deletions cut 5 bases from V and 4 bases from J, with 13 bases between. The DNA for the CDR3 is TGTGCCTGGTATCAGGGGGGCGCAGATACGCAGTATTTT. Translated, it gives CAWYQGGADTQYF.

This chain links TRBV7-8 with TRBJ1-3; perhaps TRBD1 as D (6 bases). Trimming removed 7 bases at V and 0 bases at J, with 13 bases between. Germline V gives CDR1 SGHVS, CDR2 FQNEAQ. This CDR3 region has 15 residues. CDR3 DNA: TGTGCCAGCACACCGACAGGTTCCTCTGGAAACACCATATATTTT. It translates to CASTPTGSSGNTIYF.

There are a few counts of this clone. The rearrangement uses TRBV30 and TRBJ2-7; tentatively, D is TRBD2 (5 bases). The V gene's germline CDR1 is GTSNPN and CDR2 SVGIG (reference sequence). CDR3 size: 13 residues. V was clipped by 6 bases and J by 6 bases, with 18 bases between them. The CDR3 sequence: CACTVAFRSEQYF. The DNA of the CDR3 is TGTGCCTGCACTGTAGCGTTCAGGTCCGAGCAGTACTTC.

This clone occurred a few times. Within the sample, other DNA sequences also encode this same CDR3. The CDR3 is CASSFLTEAFF. DNA of the CDR3: TGTGCCAGCAGCTTCTTAACTGAAGCTTTCTTT. The V and J genes are TRBV7-9 and TRBJ1-1; D gene ambiguous. Looked up from germline, CDR1 is SEHNR and CDR2 is FQNEAQ (reference sequence). V lost 3 bases, J lost 5 bases, and 4 bases lay in between. The CDR3 runs 11 residues.

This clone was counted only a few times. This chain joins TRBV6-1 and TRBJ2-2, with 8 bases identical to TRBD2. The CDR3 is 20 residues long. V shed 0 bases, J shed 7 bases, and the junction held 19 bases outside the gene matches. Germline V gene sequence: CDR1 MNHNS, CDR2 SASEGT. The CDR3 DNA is TGTGCCAGCAGTGAAGCGGCATGGCACCACGGGAGGGCCTCCTTCGGGGAGCTGTTTTTT. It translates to CASSEAAWHHGRASFGELFF.

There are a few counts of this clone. CDR3 nucleotides: TGTGCCAGCAGCCTTAGGGGGGGCGAAAAACTGTTTTTT. This codes for CASSLRGGEKLFF. The V and J genes are TRBV7-2 and TRBJ1-4; weak D call: TRBD1 (6 bases). The CDR3 totals 13 residues. CDR1 SGHTA and CDR2 FQGNSA come from the germline V gene. Deletions cut 5 bases from V and 8 bases from J, with 12 bases between.

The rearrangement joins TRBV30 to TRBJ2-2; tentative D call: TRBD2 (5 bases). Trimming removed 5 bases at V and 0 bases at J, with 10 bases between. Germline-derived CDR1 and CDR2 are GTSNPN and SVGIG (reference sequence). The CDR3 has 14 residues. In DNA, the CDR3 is TGTGCCTGGTCACAAGCGGCGAACACCGGGGAGCTGTTTTTT. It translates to CAWSQAANTGELFF. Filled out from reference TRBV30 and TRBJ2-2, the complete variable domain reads SQTIHQWPATLVQPVGSPLSLECTVEGTSNPNLYWYRQAAGRGLQLLFYSVGIGQISSEVPQNLSASRPQDRQFILSSKKLLLSDSGFYLCAWSQAANTGELFFGEGSRLTVL.

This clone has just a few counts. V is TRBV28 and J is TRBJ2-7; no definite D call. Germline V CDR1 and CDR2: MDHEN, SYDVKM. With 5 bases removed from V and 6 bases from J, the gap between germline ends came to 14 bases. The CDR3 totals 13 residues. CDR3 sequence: CASSLSARPEQYF. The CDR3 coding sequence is TGTGCCAGCAGTCTCAGCGCCCGACCCGAGCAGTACTTC.

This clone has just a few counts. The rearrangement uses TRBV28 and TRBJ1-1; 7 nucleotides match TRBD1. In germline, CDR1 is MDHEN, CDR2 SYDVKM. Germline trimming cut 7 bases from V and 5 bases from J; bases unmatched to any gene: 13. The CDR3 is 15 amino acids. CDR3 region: CASTPGGRPLTEAFF. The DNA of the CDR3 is TGTGCCAGCACCCCAGGGGGGAGGCCTTTGACTGAAGCTTTCTTT.

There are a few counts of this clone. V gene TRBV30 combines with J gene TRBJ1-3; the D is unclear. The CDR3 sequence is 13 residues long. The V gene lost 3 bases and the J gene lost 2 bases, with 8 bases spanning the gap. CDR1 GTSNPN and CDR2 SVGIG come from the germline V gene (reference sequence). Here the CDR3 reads CAWRARTGNTIYF. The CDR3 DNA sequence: TGTGCCTGGAGGGCCAGGACTGGAAACACCATATATTTT.

The CDR3 coding sequence is TGTGCCAGCAGCCGCGCGGGTGCACGCGTGGCAGCTTTCTTT. As protein: CASSRAGARVAAFF. The chain uses TRBV5-8 and TRBJ1-1; D gene unclear. The CDR3 consists of 14 residues. Germline V gives CDR1 SGHTS, CDR2 YDEGEE. V lost 4 bases to trimming and J lost 10 bases, with 20 bases between them. Together with reference TRBV5-8 and TRBJ1-1, the CDR3 gives the full variable domain: EAGVTQSPTHLIKTRGQQATLRCSPISGHTSVYWYQQALGLGLQFLLWYDEGEERNRGNFPPRFSGRQFPNYSSELNVNALELEDSALYLCASSRAGARVAAFFGQGTRLTVV.

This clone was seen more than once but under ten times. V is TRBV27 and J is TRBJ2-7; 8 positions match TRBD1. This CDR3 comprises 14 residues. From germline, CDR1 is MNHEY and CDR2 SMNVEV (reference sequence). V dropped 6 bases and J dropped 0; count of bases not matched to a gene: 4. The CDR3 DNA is TGTGCCAGCAGAGAGCAGGGGGCCTCCTACGAGCAGTACTTC. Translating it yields CASREQGASYEQYF.

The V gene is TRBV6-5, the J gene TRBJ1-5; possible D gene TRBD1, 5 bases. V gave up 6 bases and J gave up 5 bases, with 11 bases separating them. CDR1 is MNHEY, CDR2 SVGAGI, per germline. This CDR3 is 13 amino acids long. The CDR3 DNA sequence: TGTGCCAGCAGGAAAGTCAGGGATCAGCCCCAGCATTTT. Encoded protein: CASRKVRDQPQHF.

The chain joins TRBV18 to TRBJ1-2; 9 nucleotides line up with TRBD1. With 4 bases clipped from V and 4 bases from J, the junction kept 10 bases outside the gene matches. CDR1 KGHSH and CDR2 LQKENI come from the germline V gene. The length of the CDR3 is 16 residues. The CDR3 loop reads CASSLGQGRTIYGYTF. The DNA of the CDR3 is TGTGCCAGCTCACTTGGACAGGGGAGGACTATCTATGGCTACACCTTC.

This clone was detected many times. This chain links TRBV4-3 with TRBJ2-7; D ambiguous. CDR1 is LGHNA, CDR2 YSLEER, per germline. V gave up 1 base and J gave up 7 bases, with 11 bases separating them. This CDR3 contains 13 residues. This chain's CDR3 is CASSQVRSGEQYF. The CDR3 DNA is TGCGCCAGCAGCCAAGTCCGGTCCGGGGAGCAGTACTTC.

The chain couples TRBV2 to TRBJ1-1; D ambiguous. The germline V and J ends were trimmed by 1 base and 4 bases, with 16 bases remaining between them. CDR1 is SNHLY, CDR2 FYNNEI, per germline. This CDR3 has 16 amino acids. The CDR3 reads CASSEVVERFFTEAFF. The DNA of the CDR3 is TGTGCCAGCAGTGAAGTGGTGGAGAGGTTCTTCACTGAAGCTTTCTTT.

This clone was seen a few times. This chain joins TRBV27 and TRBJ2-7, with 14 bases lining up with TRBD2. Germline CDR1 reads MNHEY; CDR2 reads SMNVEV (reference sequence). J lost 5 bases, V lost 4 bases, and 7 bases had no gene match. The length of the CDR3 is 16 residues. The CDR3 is CASSWTTSGRAHEQYF. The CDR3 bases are TGTGCCAGCAGTTGGACGACTAGCGGGAGGGCCCACGAGCAGTACTTC.

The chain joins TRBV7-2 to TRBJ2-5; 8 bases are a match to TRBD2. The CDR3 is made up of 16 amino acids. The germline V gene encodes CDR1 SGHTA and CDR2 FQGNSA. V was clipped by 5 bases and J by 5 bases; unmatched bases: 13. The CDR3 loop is CASSGPLGGARETQYF. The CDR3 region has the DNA TGTGCCAGCAGCGGTCCTCTCGGGGGGGCCAGGGAGACCCAGTACTTC.

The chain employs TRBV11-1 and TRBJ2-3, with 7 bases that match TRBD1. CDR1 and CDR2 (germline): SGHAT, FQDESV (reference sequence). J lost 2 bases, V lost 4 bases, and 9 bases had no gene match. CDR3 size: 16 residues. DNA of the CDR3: TGTGCCAGCAGCTCGGTAACAGGGGCGATCACAGATACGCAGTATTTT. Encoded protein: CASSSVTGAITDTQYF.

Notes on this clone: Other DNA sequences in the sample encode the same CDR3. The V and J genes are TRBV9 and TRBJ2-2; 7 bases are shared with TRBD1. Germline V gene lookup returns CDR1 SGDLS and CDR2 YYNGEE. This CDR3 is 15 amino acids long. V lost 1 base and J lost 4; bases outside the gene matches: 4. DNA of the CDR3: TGTGCCAGCAGCGTACGGACAGGTGGCACCGGGGAGCTGTTTTTT. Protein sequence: CASSVRTGGTGELFF.

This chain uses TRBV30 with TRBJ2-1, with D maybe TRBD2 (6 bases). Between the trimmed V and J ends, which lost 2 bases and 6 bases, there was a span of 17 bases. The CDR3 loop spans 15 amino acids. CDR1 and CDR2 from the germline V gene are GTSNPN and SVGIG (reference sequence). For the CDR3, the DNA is TGTGCCTGGAGTCCCGACGGCGGGGCCGTCAATGAGCAGTTCTTC. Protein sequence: CAWSPDGGAVNEQFF.

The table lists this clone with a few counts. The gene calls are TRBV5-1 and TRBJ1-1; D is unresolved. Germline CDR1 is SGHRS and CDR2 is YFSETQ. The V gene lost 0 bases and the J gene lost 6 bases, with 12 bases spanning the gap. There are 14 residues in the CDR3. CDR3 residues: CASSLALRYAEAFF. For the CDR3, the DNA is TGCGCCAGCAGCTTGGCGTTGCGATATGCTGAAGCTTTCTTT. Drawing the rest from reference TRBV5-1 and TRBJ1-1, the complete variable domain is KAGVTQTPRYLIKTRGQQVTLSCSPISGHRSVSWYQQTPGQGLQFLFEYFSETQRNKGNFPGRFSGRQFSNSRSEMNVSTLELGDSALYLCASSLALRYAEAFFGQGTRLTVV.

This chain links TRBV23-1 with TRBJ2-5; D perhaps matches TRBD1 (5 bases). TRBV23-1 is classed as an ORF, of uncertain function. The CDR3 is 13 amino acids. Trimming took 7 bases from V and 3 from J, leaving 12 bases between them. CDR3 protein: CASIRGPKETQYF. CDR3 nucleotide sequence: TGCGCCAGCATAAGGGGCCCTAAAGAGACCCAGTACTTC.

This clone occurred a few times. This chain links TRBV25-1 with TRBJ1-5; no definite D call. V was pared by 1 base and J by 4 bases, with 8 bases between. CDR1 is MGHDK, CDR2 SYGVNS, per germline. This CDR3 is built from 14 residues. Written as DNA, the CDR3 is TGTGCCAGCAGTGAATTGAGAGATAATCAGCCCCAGCATTTT. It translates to CASSELRDNQPQHF.

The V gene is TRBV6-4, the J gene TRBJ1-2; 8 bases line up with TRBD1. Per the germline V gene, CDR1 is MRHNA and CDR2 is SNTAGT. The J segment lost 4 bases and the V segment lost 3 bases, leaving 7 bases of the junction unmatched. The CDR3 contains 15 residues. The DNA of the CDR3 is TGTGCCAGCAGTGATGGTCCAGGGGGCTCCTATGGCTACACCTTC. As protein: CASSDGPGGSYGYTF.

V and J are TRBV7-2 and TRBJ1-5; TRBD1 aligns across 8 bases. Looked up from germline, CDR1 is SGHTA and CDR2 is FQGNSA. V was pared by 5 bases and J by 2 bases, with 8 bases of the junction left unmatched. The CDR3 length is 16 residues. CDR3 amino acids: CASSLKQGDGNQPQHF. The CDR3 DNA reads TGTGCCAGCAGCCTCAAACAGGGGGACGGCAATCAGCCCCAGCATTTT.

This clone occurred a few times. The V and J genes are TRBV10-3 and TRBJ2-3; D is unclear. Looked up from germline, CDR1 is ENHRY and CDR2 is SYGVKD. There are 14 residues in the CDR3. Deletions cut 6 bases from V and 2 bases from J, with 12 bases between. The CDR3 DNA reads TGTGCCATCAGCCCCTCGCGGTACACAGATACGCAGTATTTT. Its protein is CAISPSRYTDTQYF.